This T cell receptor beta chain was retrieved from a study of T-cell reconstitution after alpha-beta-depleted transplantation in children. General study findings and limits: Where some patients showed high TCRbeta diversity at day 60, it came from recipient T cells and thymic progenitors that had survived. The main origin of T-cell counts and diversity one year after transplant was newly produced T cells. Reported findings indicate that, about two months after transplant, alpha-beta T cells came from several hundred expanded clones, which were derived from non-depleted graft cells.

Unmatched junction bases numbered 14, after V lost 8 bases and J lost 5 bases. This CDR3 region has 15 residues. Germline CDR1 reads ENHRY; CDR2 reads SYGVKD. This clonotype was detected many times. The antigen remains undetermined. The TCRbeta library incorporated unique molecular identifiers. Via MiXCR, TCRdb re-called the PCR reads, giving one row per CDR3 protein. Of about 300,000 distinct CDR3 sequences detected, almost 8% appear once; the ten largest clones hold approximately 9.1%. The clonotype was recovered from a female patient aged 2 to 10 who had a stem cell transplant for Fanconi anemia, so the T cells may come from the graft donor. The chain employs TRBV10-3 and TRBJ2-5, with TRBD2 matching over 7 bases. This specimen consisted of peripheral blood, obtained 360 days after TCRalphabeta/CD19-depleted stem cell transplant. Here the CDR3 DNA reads TGTGCCATCCCGTCCTCACACGGGGGGAAGGAGACCCAGTACTTC. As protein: CAIPSSHGGKETQYF.